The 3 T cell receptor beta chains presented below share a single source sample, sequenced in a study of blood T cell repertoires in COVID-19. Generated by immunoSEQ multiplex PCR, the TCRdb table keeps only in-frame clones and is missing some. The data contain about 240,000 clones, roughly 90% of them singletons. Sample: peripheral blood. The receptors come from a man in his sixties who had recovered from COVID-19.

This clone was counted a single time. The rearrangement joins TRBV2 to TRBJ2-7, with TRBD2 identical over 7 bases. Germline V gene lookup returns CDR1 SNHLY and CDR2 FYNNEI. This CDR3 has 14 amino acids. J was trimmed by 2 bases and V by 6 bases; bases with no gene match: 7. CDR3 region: CASRSGTTTYEQYF. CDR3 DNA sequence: TGTGCCAGCAGGTCAGGGACTACCACCTACGAGCAGTACTTC.

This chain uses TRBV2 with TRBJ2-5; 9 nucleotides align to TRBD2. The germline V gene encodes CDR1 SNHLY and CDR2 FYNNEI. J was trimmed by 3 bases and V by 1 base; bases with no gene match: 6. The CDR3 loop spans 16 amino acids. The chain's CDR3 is CASSEGGGGREETQYF. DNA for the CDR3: TGTGCCAGCAGTGAAGGCGGGGGGGGAAGGGAAGAGACCCAGTACTTC.

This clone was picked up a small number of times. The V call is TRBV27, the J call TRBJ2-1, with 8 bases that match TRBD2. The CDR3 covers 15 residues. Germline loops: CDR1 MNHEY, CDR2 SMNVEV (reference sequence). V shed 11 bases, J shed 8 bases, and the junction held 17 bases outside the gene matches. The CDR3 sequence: CACRPGGASPHEQFF. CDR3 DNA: TGTGCCTGCCGGCCCGGGGGGGCCTCTCCACATGAGCAGTTCTTC.